The 8 T cell receptor beta chains reported below all come from one sample, sequenced in a study of TIL therapy for anti-PD-1-resistant metastatic lung cancer. The immunoSEQ assay was v3. Profiling relied on immunoSEQ multiplex PCR, and the TCRdb table lists in-frame clones only, not all of them. The data contain some 52,000 clones, 79% of them seen just once; the ten biggest clones take up 4.5% to 5.5%. Time point noted: pre-treatment sample, taken before nivolumab and TIL therapy. Specimen: blood, collected at baseline. The receptors derive from a woman aged 30-85 years with non-small cell lung cancer.

As regards this clone: The junction differs from germline at one of its ends, possibly a read error. J is TRBJ1-1 and V is TRBV6-6, with a weak D call TRBD1 (6 bases). This CDR3 contains 13 residues. Germline CDR1 is MNHNY and CDR2 is SVGAGI (reference sequence). CDR3 in DNA: TGTGCCAGCAGTTACCCCGGGGACACTGAAACTTTCTTT. It encodes CASSYPGDTETFF.

The rearrangement uses TRBV15 and TRBJ2-5; D is uncertain. V lost 3 bases and J 2 bases, leaving 10 bases between the germline ends. The germline gives CDR1 LNHNV, CDR2 YYDKDF (reference sequence). The CDR3 contains 14 residues. CDR3 bases: TGTGCCACCAGCAGGCCCGACAATCAAGAGACCCAGTACTTC. Amino acids: CATSRPDNQETQYF.

The V call is TRBV6-5, the J call TRBJ2-7; 9 nucleotides align to TRBD1. Germline loops: CDR1 MNHEY, CDR2 SVGAGI. Trimming cost V 7 bases and J 7 bases; bases outside gene matches: 5. CDR3 size: 12 residues. The CDR3 nucleotides are TGTGCCAGCACCCGACAGGGGGGAGAGCAGTACTTC. Translation: CASTRQGGEQYF.

This chain links TRBV25-1 with TRBJ2-3; TRBD1 matches at 7 bases. Per germline, CDR1 MGHDK and CDR2 SYGVNS. V lost 4 bases and J lost 0; bases outside the gene matches: 4. The CDR3 length is 15 residues. CDR3 loop: CASSVTGVSTDTQYF. CDR3 coding DNA: TGTGCCAGCAGTGTAACAGGGGTAAGCACAGATACGCAGTATTTT. The full variable domain, in which reference TRBV25-1 and TRBJ2-3 provide the parts outside the CDR3, is EADIYQTPRYLVIGTGKKITLECSQTMGHDKMYWYQQDPGMELHLIHYSYGVNSTEKGDLSSESTVSRIRTEHFPLTLESARPSHTSQYLCASSVTGVSTDTQYFGPGTRLTVL.

The rearrangement uses TRBV18 and TRBJ1-3; 8 bases are shared with TRBD1. V was pared by 2 bases and J by 0 bases, with 3 bases of the junction left unmatched. CDR1 and CDR2 from the germline V gene are KGHSH and LQKENI. This CDR3 comprises 16 residues. CDR3: CASSPGTGFSGNTIYF. For the CDR3, the DNA is TGTGCCAGCTCACCAGGGACAGGTTTCTCTGGAAACACCATATATTTT.

The chain uses TRBV4-3 and TRBJ2-7; D perhaps matches TRBD1 (6 bases). The germline gives CDR1 LGHNA, CDR2 YSLEER. The V end lost 1 base, the J end lost 0 bases, and 16 bases lay between the germline ends. CDR3 length: 17 residues. The CDR3 nucleotides read TGCGCCAGCAGCCAAGTTTGGGTCGGGACACTCTCCTACGAGCAGTACTTC. It codes for CASSQVWVGTLSYEQYF.

The chain recombines TRBV18 with TRBJ2-5, with D possibly matching TRBD2 (5 bases). Deletions cut 3 bases from V and 5 bases from J, with 19 bases between. CDR3 length: 16 amino acids. Per germline, CDR1 KGHSH and CDR2 LQKENI. The chain's CDR3 is CASSPAVGVPRETQYF. The CDR3 DNA reads TGTGCCAGCTCACCGGCTGTGGGAGTCCCCCGGGAGACCCAGTACTTC.

V gene TRBV7-8 combines with J gene TRBJ1-2, with 7 positions matching TRBD1. This CDR3 is 13 amino acids long. J was trimmed by 3 bases and V by 2 bases; bases with no gene match: 0. The germline CDR1 and CDR2 sequences are SGHVS and FQNEAQ. CDR3 loop: CASSLQGDYGYTF. The CDR3 DNA reads TGTGCCAGCAGCTTACAGGGGGACTATGGCTACACCTTC.